The clone carrying this TCR beta chain occurred a few times. V was shortened by 0 bases and J by 6 bases, with 7 bases between the two germline ends. This CDR3 comprises 13 residues. Germline CDR1 reads SGHRS; CDR2 reads YFSETQ. This entry belongs to a study of beta chain features in type 1 diabetes. The entirety of the isolated RNA underwent reverse transcription, so expressed TCRB transcripts were sequenced. Method: immunoSEQ multiplex PCR; TCRdb's copy keeps in-frame clones and lacks some. The data hold roughly 450,000 clones, with roughly 14% observed a single time. This sequence originates from a man aged 25 to 40 in good health. J is TRBJ2-1 and V is TRBV5-1; no clear D gene. Sequencing was carried out using naive CD4+ T cells from blood. The CDR3 reads CASSLAYGNEQFF. As DNA, the CDR3 is TGCGCCAGCAGCTTGGCCTACGGCAATGAGCAGTTCTTC.